One and the same sample provided the 5 T cell receptor beta chains below, sequenced in a study of memory CD4+ T cells and cytomegalovirus serostatus. The sort gate was single viable CD3+CD4+CD8-CD45RO+ cells for memory CD4+ T cells. The protocol was immunoSEQ multiplex PCR, while the TCRdb copy is restricted to in-frame clones and leaves out a portion. In the table there are 50,000 or so clones, about 79% of which are singletons. The sample comprised memory CD4+ T cells from blood. These TCRs come from an adult in good health and CMV-seronegative.

V is TRBV2 and J is TRBJ1-1; possibly TRBD1 for D (5 bases). V lost 8 bases and J 1 base, leaving 14 bases between the germline ends. CDR1 and CDR2 (germline): SNHLY, FYNNEI. The CDR3 extends over 14 amino acids. The CDR3, as DNA: TGTGCCAGCCACACCGACGGGGGGAACACTGAAGCTTTCTTT. This sequence encodes CASHTDGGNTEAFF.

The chain recombines TRBV4-3 with TRBJ1-3; no clear D. V was trimmed by 0 bases and J by 0 bases, leaving 15 bases between them. The CDR3 extends over 18 amino acids. Germline V gene sequence: CDR1 LGHNA, CDR2 YSLEER. As DNA, the CDR3 is TGCGCCAGCAGCCAAGACGCCGGGGAGACTAGCTCTGGAAACACCATATATTTT. It specifies CASSQDAGETSSGNTIYF.

J is TRBJ2-1 and V is TRBV5-1; possible D gene TRBD1, 5 bases. The germline gives CDR1 SGHRS, CDR2 YFSETQ. With 4 bases removed from V and 7 bases from J, the gap between germline ends came to 18 bases. The CDR3 spans 15 residues. The CDR3, as DNA: TGCGCCAGCAGCCCCACCGTACAGGTCCCTAATGAGCAGTTCTTC. Its translation: CASSPTVQVPNEQFF.

The chain links TRBV29-1 to TRBJ2-6; D is possibly TRBD1 (6 bases). Trimming took off 2 bases at V and 0 bases at J, with 11 bases between the two ends. This CDR3 region has 16 residues. Germline CDR1 and CDR2: SQVTM and ANQGSEA. CDR3 amino acids: CSVERDTDSGANVLTF. The DNA of the CDR3 is TGCAGCGTTGAACGGGACACCGACTCTGGGGCCAACGTCCTGACTTTC.

This rearrangement joins TRBV9 to TRBJ1-5, with D unresolved. Trimming cost V 0 bases and J 3 bases, with 7 bases left between them. CDR3 length: 14 amino acids. Germline V gene sequence: CDR1 SGDLS, CDR2 YYNGEE. As DNA, the CDR3 is TGTGCCAGCAGCGTAGGGGGTTCCAATCAGCCCCAGCATTTT. It translates to CASSVGGSNQPQHF.